The present T cell receptor (beta chain) was sequenced within a study of blood T cell repertoires in COVID-19. This CDR3 contains 16 residues. V lost 0 bases to trimming and J lost 1 base; unmatched junction nucleotides: 3. CDR1 and CDR2 (germline): MDHEN, SYDVKM. In the study's own analysis: Counts of nucleated cells, estimated from reference gene primer amplification, were obtained. Produced via immunoSEQ multiplex PCR; TCRdb's table is partial and in-frame only. The V and J calls and clone size were taken over from that table, and D and trimming were inferred from the DNA. The sample records about 250,000 clones, 70% to 90% being singletons.

This receptor was taken from a woman aged 35 to 49 who had recovered from COVID-19. Sequencing input: peripheral blood. This chain joins TRBV28 and TRBJ1-3; 7 bases align to TRBD1. The CDR3 nucleotides are TGTGCCAGCAGTTTATGGGGACAGTTTTCTGGAAACACCATATATTTT. As protein: CASSLWGQFSGNTIYF.